Listed here are 3 T cell receptor beta chains from one sample, sequenced in a study of technical replicates of blood from a handful of donors. The method was immunoSEQ multiplex PCR; TCRdb's version includes in-frame clones alone and lacks a portion of them. The sample lists about 82,000 clones; 85% to 95% were seen once. The sequencing sample was made of T cells isolated from PBMCs. These receptors came from a human donor in good health.

V is TRBV5-1 and J is TRBJ2-5, with 8 bases fitting TRBD1. The end of the DNA is better explained by TRBJ2-7, so the J call may be wrong. This CDR3 spans 14 amino acids. In germline, CDR1 is SGHRS, CDR2 YFSETQ. The CDR3 nucleotides read TGCGCCAGCAGCTTCACGGGACAGGTTCACGAGCAGTACTTC. Encoded protein: CASSFTGQVHEQYF.

The rearrangement joins TRBV30 to TRBJ2-5; D is ambiguous. The CDR3 has 12 amino acids. Germline-derived CDR1 and CDR2 are GTSNPN and SVGIG (reference sequence). Trimming removed 2 bases from V and 2 bases from J, with 6 bases in between. CDR3 coding DNA: TGTGCCTGGAGTCCCAATCAAGAGACCCAGTACTTC. It is translated as CAWSPNQETQYF.

The CDR3 nucleotides are TGTGCCAGCAGTGCCTCACAGGGTCCCTCCTACGAGCAGTACTTC. It codes for CASSASQGPSYEQYF. V gene TRBV28 combines with J gene TRBJ2-7, with a possible D match to TRBD1 (6 bases). Germline CDR1 is MDHEN and CDR2 is SYDVKM. V was cut by 5 bases and J by 0 bases, with 14 bases left in between. The CDR3 consists of 15 residues.